Below, one TCR beta chain is given with its context. Germline V gene sequence: CDR1 SGHVS, CDR2 FQNEAQ. With 4 bases clipped from V and 13 bases from J, the junction kept 15 bases outside the gene matches. This CDR3 is built from 16 residues. TCRdb re-analysed the PCR reads in MiXCR, keeping a single row per CDR3 protein. This sample has more than 15,000 distinct CDR3 sequences, with around 50% found just once. This specimen comes from a study of tumor-infiltrating lymphocytes in oesophageal squamous cell carcinoma. Sequences were obtained from normal esophageal tissue next to the tumor. This sequence originates from a female donor with esophageal squamous cell carcinoma. This chain uses TRBV7-8 with TRBJ2-4; 11 bases align to TRBD1. The CDR3 region has the DNA TGTGCCAGCAGCTCCCGGGACAGGGGGGACTACAATGAGCAGTACTTC. Translation gives CASSSRDRGDYNEQYF.